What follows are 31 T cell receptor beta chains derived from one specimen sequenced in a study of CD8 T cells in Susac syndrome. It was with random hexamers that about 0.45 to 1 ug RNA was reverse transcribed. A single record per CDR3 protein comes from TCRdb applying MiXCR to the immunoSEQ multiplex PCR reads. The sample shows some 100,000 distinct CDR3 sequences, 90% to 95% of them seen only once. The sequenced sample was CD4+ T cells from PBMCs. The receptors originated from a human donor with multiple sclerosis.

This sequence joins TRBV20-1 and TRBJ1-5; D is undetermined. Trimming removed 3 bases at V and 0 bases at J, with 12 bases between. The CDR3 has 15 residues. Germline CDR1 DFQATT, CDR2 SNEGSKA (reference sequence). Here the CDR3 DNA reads TGCAGTGCTAGTGGGTCACAGTATAGCAATCAGCCCCAGCATTTT. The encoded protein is CSASGSQYSNQPQHF.

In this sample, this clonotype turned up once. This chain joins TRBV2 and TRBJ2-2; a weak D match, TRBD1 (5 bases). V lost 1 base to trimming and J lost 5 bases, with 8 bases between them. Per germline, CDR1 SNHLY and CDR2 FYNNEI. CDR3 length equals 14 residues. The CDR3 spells CASSEGQPTGELFF. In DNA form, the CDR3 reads TGTGCCAGCAGTGAAGGACAGCCAACCGGGGAGCTGTTTTTT.

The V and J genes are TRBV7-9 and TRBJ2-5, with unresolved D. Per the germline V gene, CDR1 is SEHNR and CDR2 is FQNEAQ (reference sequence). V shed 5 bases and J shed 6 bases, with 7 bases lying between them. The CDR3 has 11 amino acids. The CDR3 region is CASSIQKTQYF. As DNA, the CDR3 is TGTGCCAGCAGCATTCAAAAGACCCAGTACTTC.

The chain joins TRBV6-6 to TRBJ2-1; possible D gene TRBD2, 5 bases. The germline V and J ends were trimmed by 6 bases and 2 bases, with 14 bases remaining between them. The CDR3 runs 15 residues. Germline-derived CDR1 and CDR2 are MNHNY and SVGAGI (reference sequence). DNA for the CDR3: TGTGCCAGCAGCTCCGAGGGTGGAACCTACAATGAGCAGTTCTTC. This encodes CASSSEGGTYNEQFF.

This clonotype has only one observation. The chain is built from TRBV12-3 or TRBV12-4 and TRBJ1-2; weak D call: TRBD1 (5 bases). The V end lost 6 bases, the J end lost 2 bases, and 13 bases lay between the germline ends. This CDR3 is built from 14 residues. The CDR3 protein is CASSWGGGNYGYTF. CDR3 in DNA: TGTGCCAGCAGCTGGGGTGGGGGGAACTATGGCTACACCTTC.

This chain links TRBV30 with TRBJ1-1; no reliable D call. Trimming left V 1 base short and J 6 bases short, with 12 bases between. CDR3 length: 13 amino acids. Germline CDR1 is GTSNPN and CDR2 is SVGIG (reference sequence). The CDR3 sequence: CAWSATRSAEAFF. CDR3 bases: TGTGCCTGGAGTGCGACTCGCTCGGCTGAAGCTTTCTTT.

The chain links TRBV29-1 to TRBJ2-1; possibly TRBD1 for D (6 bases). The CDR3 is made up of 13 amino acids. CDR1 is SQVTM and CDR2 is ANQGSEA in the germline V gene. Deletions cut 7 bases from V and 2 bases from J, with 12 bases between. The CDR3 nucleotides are TGCAGCGCCGCGACAGGCCCCTACAATGAGCAGTTCTTC. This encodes CSAATGPYNEQFF.

CDR3 nucleotides: TGTGCCAGCAGTGAAGGACAGAAAGTCTTTGGCTACACCTTC. Encoded protein: CASSEGQKVFGYTF. The chain combines TRBV28 with TRBJ1-2; D possibly corresponds to TRBD1 (6 bases). V dropped 5 bases and J dropped 7 bases, with 17 bases sitting between them. CDR3 length: 14 amino acids. Germline lookup yields CDR1 MDHEN and CDR2 SYDVKM.

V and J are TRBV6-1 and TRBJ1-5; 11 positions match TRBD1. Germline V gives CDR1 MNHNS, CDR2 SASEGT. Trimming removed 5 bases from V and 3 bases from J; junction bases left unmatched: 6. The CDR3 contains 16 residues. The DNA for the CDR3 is TGTGCCAGCAGTCCCCGGACAGGGGGCCTCAATCAGCCCCAGCATTTT. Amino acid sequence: CASSPRTGGLNQPQHF.

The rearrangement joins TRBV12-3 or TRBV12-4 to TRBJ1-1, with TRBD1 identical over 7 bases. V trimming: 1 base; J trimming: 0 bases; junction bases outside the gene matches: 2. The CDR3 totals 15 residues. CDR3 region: CASSLEGQMNTEAFF. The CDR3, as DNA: TGTGCCAGCAGTTTAGAGGGACAGATGAACACTGAAGCTTTCTTT.

Written as DNA, the CDR3 is TGTGCCAGCAGAGAGCGGGGGGGCGAAAACACCGGGGAGCTGTTTTTT. Residues: CASRERGGENTGELFF. The gene calls are TRBV6-1 and TRBJ2-2; the match to TRBD2 covers 10 bases. With 6 bases clipped from V and 2 bases from J, the junction kept 6 bases outside the gene matches. CDR1 MNHNS and CDR2 SASEGT come from the germline V gene. There are 16 residues in the CDR3.

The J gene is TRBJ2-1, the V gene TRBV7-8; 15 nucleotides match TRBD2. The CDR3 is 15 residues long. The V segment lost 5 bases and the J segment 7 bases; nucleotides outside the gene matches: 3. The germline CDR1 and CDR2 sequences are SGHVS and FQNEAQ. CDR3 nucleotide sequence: TGTGCCAGCAGCGGGACTAGCGGGGGGTGGAATGAGCAGTTCTTC. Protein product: CASSGTSGGWNEQFF. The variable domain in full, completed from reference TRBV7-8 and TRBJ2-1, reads GAGVSQSPRYKVAKRGQDVALRCDPISGHVSLFWYQQALGQGPEFLTYFQNEAQLDKSGLPSDRFFAERPEGSVSTLKIQRTQQEDSAVYLCASSGTSGGWNEQFFGPGTRLTVL.

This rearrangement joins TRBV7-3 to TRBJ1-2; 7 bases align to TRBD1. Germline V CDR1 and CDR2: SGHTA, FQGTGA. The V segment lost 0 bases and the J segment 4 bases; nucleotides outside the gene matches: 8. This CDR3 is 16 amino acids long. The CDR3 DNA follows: TGTGCCAGCAGCTTAACGACGGCCCAGGGGGGCTATGGCTACACCTTC. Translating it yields CASSLTTAQGGYGYTF.

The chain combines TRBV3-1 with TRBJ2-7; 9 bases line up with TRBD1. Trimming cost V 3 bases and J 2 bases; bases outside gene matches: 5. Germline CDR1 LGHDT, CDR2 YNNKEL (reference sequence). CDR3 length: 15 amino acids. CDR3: CASSQPGTGTYEQYF. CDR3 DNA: TGTGCCAGCAGCCAGCCGGGGACAGGGACCTACGAGCAGTACTTC.

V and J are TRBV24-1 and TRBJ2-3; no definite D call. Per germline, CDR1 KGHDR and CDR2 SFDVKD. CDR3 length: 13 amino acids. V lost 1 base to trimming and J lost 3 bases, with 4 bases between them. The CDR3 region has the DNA TGTGCCACCAGTGATTTTGGTACAGATACGCAGTATTTT. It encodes CATSDFGTDTQYF.

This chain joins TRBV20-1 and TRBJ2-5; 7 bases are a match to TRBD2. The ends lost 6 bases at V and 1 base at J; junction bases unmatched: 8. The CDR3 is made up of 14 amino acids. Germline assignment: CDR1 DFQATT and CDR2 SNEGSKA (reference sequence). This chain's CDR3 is CSAEAGDSQETQYF. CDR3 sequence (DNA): TGCAGTGCCGAGGCGGGGGACTCCCAAGAGACCCAGTACTTC.

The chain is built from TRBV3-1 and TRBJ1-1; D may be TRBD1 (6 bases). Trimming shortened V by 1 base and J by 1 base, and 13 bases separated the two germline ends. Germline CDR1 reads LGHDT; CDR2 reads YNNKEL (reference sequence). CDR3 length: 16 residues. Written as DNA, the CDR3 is TGTGCCAGCAGCCAAGGAGGGGGGACAACGAACACTGAAGCTTTCTTT. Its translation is CASSQGGGTTNTEAFF.

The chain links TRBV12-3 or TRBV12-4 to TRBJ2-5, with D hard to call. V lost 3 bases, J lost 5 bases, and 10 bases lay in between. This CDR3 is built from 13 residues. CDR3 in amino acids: CASSLYSRETQYF. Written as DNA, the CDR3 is TGTGCCAGCAGTTTGTACAGCCGGGAGACCCAGTACTTC.

CDR3 in DNA: TGCAGCGCCAAGCCTAGCGGGGGAGAGACCCAGTACTTC. Its translation: CSAKPSGGETQYF. The gene calls are TRBV29-1 and TRBJ2-5; TRBD2 aligns across 10 bases. The CDR3 totals 13 residues. J was trimmed by 4 bases and V by 7 bases; bases with no gene match: 6. Germline loops: CDR1 SQVTM, CDR2 ANQGSEA. The whole variable domain, filled in from reference TRBV29-1 and TRBJ2-5, reads SAVISQKPSRDICQRGTSLTIQCQVDSQVTMMFWYRQQPGQSLTLIATANQGSEATYESGFVIDKFPISRPNLTFSTLTVSNMSPEDSSIYLCSAKPSGGETQYFGPGTRLLVL.

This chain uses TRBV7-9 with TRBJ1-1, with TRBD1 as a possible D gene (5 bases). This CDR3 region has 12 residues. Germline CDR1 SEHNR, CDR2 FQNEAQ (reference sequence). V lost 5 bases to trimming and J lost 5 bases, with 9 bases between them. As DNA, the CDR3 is TGTGCCAGCAGCCACGGGGGGACTGAAGCTTTCTTT. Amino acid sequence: CASSHGGTEAFF.

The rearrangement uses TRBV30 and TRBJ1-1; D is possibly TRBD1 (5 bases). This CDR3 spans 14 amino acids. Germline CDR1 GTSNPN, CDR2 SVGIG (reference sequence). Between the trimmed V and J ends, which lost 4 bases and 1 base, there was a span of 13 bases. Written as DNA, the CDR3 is TGTGCCTGGACCCCTCCAGGGAAGAACACTGAAGCTTTCTTT. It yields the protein CAWTPPGKNTEAFF.

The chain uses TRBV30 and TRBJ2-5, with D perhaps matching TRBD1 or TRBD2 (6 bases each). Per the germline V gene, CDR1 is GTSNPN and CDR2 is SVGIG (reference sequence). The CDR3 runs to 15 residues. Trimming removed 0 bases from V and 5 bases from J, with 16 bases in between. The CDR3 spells CAWSVQGGGGETQYF. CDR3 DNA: TGTGCCTGGAGTGTACAAGGGGGAGGTGGGGAGACCCAGTACTTC.

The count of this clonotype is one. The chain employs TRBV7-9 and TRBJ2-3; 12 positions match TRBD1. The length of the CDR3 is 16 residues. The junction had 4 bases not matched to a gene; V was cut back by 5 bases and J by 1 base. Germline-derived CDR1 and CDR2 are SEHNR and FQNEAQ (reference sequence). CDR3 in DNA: TGTGCCAGCAGCCAGGGACAGGGGGCCGGCACAGATACGCAGTATTTT. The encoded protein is CASSQGQGAGTDTQYF.

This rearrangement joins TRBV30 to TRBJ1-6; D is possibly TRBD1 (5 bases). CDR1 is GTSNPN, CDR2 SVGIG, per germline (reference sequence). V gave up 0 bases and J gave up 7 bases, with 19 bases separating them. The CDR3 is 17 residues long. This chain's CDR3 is CAWSVRGLAGSNSPLHF. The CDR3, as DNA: TGTGCCTGGAGTGTCCGTGGTTTGGCAGGGTCAAATTCACCCCTCCACTTT.

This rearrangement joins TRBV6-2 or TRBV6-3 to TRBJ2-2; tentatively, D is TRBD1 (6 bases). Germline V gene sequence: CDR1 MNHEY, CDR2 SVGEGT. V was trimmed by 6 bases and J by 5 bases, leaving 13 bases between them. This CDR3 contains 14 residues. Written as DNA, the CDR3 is TGTGCCAGCAGGAAAACAGGGAATACCGGGGAGCTGTTTTTT. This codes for CASRKTGNTGELFF.

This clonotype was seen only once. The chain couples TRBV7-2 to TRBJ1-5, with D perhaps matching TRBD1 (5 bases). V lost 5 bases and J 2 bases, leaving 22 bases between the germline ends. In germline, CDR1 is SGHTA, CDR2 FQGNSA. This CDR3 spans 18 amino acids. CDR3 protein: CASSKKSTGTGRNQPQHF. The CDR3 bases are TGTGCCAGCAGCAAAAAATCCACAGGTACGGGTCGCAATCAGCCCCAGCATTTT.

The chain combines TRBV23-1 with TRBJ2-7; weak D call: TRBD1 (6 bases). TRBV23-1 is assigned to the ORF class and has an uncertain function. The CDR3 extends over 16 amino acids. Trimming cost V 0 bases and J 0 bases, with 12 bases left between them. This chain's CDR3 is CASSQSTGLSSYEQYF. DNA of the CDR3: TGCGCCAGCAGTCAATCCACAGGGCTGAGCTCCTACGAGCAGTACTTC.

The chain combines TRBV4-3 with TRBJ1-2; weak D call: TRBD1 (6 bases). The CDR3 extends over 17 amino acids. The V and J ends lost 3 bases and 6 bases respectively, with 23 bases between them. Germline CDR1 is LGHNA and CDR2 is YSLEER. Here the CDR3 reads CASSQGGSGALRNGYTF. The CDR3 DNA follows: TGCGCCAGCAGCCAGGGCGGGTCAGGGGCGCTTCGTAATGGCTACACCTTC.

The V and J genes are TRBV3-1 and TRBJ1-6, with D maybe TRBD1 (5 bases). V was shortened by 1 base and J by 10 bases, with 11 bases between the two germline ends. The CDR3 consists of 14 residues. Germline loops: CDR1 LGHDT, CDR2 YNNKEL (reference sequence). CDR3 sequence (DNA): TGTGCCAGCAGCCAAGGGTCGCAGGGCTCACCCCTCCACTTT. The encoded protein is CASSQGSQGSPLHF.

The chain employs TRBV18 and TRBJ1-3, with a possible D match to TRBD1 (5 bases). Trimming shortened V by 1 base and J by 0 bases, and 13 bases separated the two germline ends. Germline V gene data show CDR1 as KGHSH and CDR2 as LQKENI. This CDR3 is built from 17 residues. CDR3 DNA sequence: TGTGCCAGCTCACCACAGAGTCAGGGCAACTCTGGAAACACCATATATTTT. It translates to CASSPQSQGNSGNTIYF.

CDR3 protein: CASSPDRGGLETQYF. In nucleotides, the CDR3 is TGTGCCAGCAGCCCGGACAGAGGGGGTTTAGAGACCCAGTACTTC. The chain carries TRBV2 and TRBJ2-5; D is perhaps TRBD1 (6 bases). This CDR3 region has 15 residues. The germline V gene has CDR1 SNHLY and CDR2 FYNNEI. The V and J ends lost 6 bases and 4 bases respectively, with 18 bases between them. The complete variable domain, with remaining parts taken from reference TRBV2 and TRBJ2-5, reads EPEVTQTPSHQVTQMGQEVILRCVPISNHLYFYWYRQILGQKVEFLVSFYNNEISEKSEIFDDQFSVERPDGSNFTLKIRSTKLEDSAMYFCASSPDRGGLETQYFGPGTRLLVL.